What follows are 25 T cell receptor beta chains derived from one specimen sequenced in a study of T-cell memory formation after mild COVID-19. Via MiXCR, TCRdb re-called the 5' RACE reads, giving one row per CDR3 protein. Counted here are about 250,000 distinct CDR3 sequences, 15% to 19% occurring once; the ten biggest clones make up 2.1%. Sequenced material: PBMCs or a T cell subset sorted from them (not recorded which). The receptors here all came from an adult woman who had mild COVID-19 (a few samples of this study predate the infection). Cell type and time point are not known.

This rearrangement joins TRBV9 to TRBJ2-5; a weak D match, TRBD2 (6 bases). V was shortened by 0 bases and J by 5 bases, with 11 bases between the two germline ends. The CDR3 runs to 14 residues. Germline CDR1 is SGDLS and CDR2 is YYNGEE. For the CDR3, the DNA is TGTGCCAGCAGCGTAGATCGGGGGAGGGAGACCCAGTACTTC. Its protein is CASSVDRGRETQYF.

Many counts were recorded for this clonotype. Written as DNA, the CDR3 is TGTGCCAGCAGCTTAGGTGGGACACGCCAAGAGACCCAGTACTTC. It encodes CASSLGGTRQETQYF. The rearrangement joins TRBV7-6 to TRBJ2-5, with a tentative D call TRBD1 (6 bases). Trimming took off 1 base at V and 1 base at J, with 10 bases between the two ends. The CDR3 spans 15 residues. CDR1 SGHVS and CDR2 FNYEAQ come from the germline V gene. The whole variable domain, filled in from reference TRBV7-6 and TRBJ2-5, reads GAGVSQSPRYKVTKRGQDVALRCDPISGHVSLYWYRQALGQGPEFLTYFNYEAQQDKSGLPNDRFSAERPEGSISTLTIQRTEQRDSAMYRCASSLGGTRQETQYFGPGTRLLVL.

This clonotype appeared a few times. The gene calls are TRBV2 and TRBJ2-4; no definite D call. The CDR3 extends over 16 amino acids. Looked up from germline, CDR1 is SNHLY and CDR2 is FYNNEI. V shed 10 bases and J shed 2 bases, with 21 bases lying between them. CDR3 coding DNA: TGTGCCACCCCAGGTGACTCTCGAGGAACCAAAAACATTCAGTACTTC. Residues: CATPGDSRGTKNIQYF.

This clonotype has only a few counts. The J gene is TRBJ2-3, the V gene TRBV6-5; no clear D gene. The CDR3 extends over 15 amino acids. In germline, CDR1 is MNHEY, CDR2 SVGAGI. V was clipped by 0 bases and J by 3 bases, with 10 bases between them. The CDR3 loop is CASSYSPRQTDTQYF. In DNA form, the CDR3 reads TGTGCCAGCAGTTACTCCCCTAGGCAGACAGATACGCAGTATTTT.

This clonotype was found a few times. V and J are TRBV7-9 and TRBJ2-1; tentative D call: TRBD2 (5 bases). This CDR3 comprises 15 residues. The V gene lost 2 bases and the J gene lost 8 bases, with 16 bases spanning the gap. Germline CDR1 SEHNR, CDR2 FQNEAQ (reference sequence). This chain's CDR3 is CASSLLNTRFDEQFF. The CDR3 DNA reads as TGTGCCAGCAGCTTACTAAATACTAGGTTTGATGAGCAGTTCTTC.

In this sample, this clonotype turned up a few times. The chain has TRBV9 and TRBJ2-7, with 7 bases that match TRBD1. Germline CDR1 SGDLS, CDR2 YYNGEE. This CDR3 is built from 15 residues. V dropped 4 bases and J dropped 4; count of bases not matched to a gene: 11. DNA of the CDR3: TGTGCCAGCAGCCCGAACGCAGGGGGTAAATACGAGCAGTACTTC. This codes for CASSPNAGGKYEQYF. Based on the CDR3 plus reference TRBV9 and TRBJ2-7, the full variable domain is DSGVTQTPKHLITATGQRVTLRCSPRSGDLSVYWYQQSLDQGLQFLIQYYNGEERAKGNILERFSAQQFPDLHSELNLSSLELGDSALYFCASSPNAGGKYEQYFGPGTRLTVT.

This chain joins TRBV7-2 and TRBJ2-7, with a tentative D call TRBD2 (6 bases). Germline V gene data show CDR1 as SGHTA and CDR2 as FQGNSA. V gave up 1 base and J gave up 3 bases, with 19 bases separating them. The CDR3 runs 17 residues. The CDR3 sequence is CASSLVGGSYEFYEQYF. The CDR3 DNA is TGTGCCAGCAGCTTAGTCGGAGGGTCCTACGAATTCTACGAGCAGTACTTC.

This clonotype was seen more than once but under ten times. The chain uses TRBV2 and TRBJ2-1; possibly TRBD2 for D (6 bases). The V gene lost 3 bases and the J gene lost 9 bases, with 12 bases spanning the gap. Germline V gene data show CDR1 as SNHLY and CDR2 as FYNNEI. The CDR3 has 13 residues. The CDR3 loop reads CASSDSLAPEQFF. The CDR3 DNA is TGTGCCAGCAGTGACTCTCTAGCGCCTGAGCAGTTCTTC.

This clonotype was detected ten times or more. The rearrangement uses TRBV7-9 and TRBJ2-6; possible D gene TRBD2, 5 bases. The germline V gene encodes CDR1 SEHNR and CDR2 FQNEAQ (reference sequence). V dropped 3 bases and J dropped 3 bases, with 12 bases sitting between them. The CDR3 extends over 16 amino acids. CDR3: CASSFVPGLGANVLTF. The CDR3 DNA follows: TGTGCCAGCAGCTTTGTTCCAGGACTTGGGGCCAACGTCCTGACTTTC.

The rearrangement links TRBV7-2 to TRBJ2-3; 9 positions match TRBD2. The CDR3 runs 16 residues. V was pared by 4 bases and J by 4 bases, with 9 bases of the junction left unmatched. Per the germline V gene, CDR1 is SGHTA and CDR2 is FQGNSA. The CDR3 coding sequence is TGTGCCAGCAGCTCGGATTGGGCGGGAGGGGCAGATACGCAGTATTTT. Protein sequence: CASSSDWAGGADTQYF.

This clonotype was seen repeatedly, ten times or more. This chain connects TRBV3-1 to TRBJ2-7; no clear D. With 4 bases removed from V and 3 bases from J, the gap between germline ends came to 7 bases. CDR1 and CDR2 (germline): LGHDT, YNNKEL (reference sequence). The CDR3 totals 12 residues. The CDR3 DNA is TGTGCCAGCAGCCTTGTGAACTACGAGCAGTACTTC. Encoded protein: CASSLVNYEQYF.

This clonotype has at least ten counts. V usage is TRBV4-3 and J usage is TRBJ1-1, with a weak D call TRBD1 (6 bases). Deletions cut 3 bases from V and 10 bases from J, with 21 bases between. This CDR3 has 15 amino acids. Germline CDR1 and CDR2: LGHNA and YSLEER. The CDR3 protein is CASSHRMGATFGAFF. The CDR3 nucleotides read TGCGCCAGCAGCCACCGAATGGGGGCAACTTTTGGAGCTTTCTTT.

V is TRBV20-1 and J is TRBJ2-7; D is unresolved. V gave up 4 bases and J gave up 3 bases, with 16 bases separating them. Germline V lookup: CDR1 DFQATT, CDR2 SNEGSKA (reference sequence). The CDR3 totals 14 residues. The CDR3 loop reads CSAIFVVGYYEQYF. The CDR3 nucleotides read TGCAGTGCTATCTTCGTGGTTGGGTACTACGAGCAGTACTTC.

The J gene is TRBJ1-6, the V gene TRBV11-2; D is ambiguous. V was pared by 2 bases and J by 1 base, with 9 bases between. This CDR3 has 16 residues. The V gene's germline CDR1 is SGHAT and CDR2 FQNNGV. The CDR3 protein is CASSLRQFSYNSPLHF. CDR3 DNA sequence: TGTGCCAGCAGCTTAAGGCAGTTTTCCTATAATTCACCCCTCCACTTT. Drawing the rest from reference TRBV11-2 and TRBJ1-6, the complete variable domain is EAGVAQSPRYKIIEKRQSVAFWCNPISGHATLYWYQQILGQGPKLLIQFQNNGVVDDSQLPKDRFSAERLKGVDSTLKIQPAKLEDSAVYLCASSLRQFSYNSPLHFGNGTRLTVT.

V usage is TRBV3-1 and J usage is TRBJ2-1, with D perhaps matching TRBD2 (6 bases). Trimming left V 4 bases short and J 0 bases short, with 7 bases between. Per the germline V gene, CDR1 is LGHDT and CDR2 is YNNKEL (reference sequence). This CDR3 comprises 14 residues. The DNA of the CDR3 is TGTGCCAGCAGCCGCGGGACCTCCTACAATGAGCAGTTCTTC. Protein product: CASSRGTSYNEQFF.

This CDR3 is CAISEPKVSSYNEQFF. CDR3 DNA: TGTGCCATCAGTGAGCCAAAGGTTAGCTCCTACAATGAGCAGTTCTTC. V and J are TRBV10-3 and TRBJ2-1, with D unclear. Trimming left V 2 bases short and J 0 bases short, with 11 bases between. This CDR3 spans 16 amino acids. Germline V gene sequence: CDR1 ENHRY, CDR2 SYGVKD.

Ten or more counts support this clonotype. V and J are TRBV5-4 and TRBJ2-5; D ambiguous. Germline lookup yields CDR1 SGHNT and CDR2 YYREEE (reference sequence). CDR3 length: 11 residues. Trimming removed 4 bases from V and 2 bases from J, with 3 bases in between. CDR3 DNA: TGTGCCAGCAGCCAGCAAGAGACCCAGTACTTC. Its translation: CASSQQETQYF.

The V call is TRBV12-3 or TRBV12-4, the J call TRBJ1-5; TRBD1 matches 7 bases. The CDR3 has 15 residues. The junction had 7 bases not matched to a gene; V was cut back by 5 bases and J by 3 bases. The CDR3 is CASSPRDSPNQPQHF. The CDR3 nucleotides are TGTGCCAGCAGTCCCCGGGACAGCCCCAATCAGCCCCAGCATTTT.

There are a few counts of this clonotype. This sequence joins TRBV6-5 and TRBJ1-5, with D perhaps TRBD1 (6 bases). The CDR3 has 15 amino acids. Trimming took off 6 bases at V and 2 bases at J, with 14 bases between the two ends. CDR1 is MNHEY, CDR2 SVGAGI, per germline. The CDR3 nucleotides read TGTGCCAGCAGCCCCTTGGACAGCCGCAATCAGCCCCAGCATTTT. Its translation: CASSPLDSRNQPQHF.

The V gene is TRBV20-1, the J gene TRBJ2-1; D is ambiguous. Germline lookup yields CDR1 DFQATT and CDR2 SNEGSKA (reference sequence). With 0 bases removed from V and 3 bases from J, the gap between germline ends came to 6 bases. The CDR3 has 13 amino acids. In nucleotides, the CDR3 is TGCAGTGCTAGAGATACAATCTACAATGAGCAGTTCTTC. Protein sequence: CSARDTIYNEQFF.

V is TRBV30 and J is TRBJ1-1; D call uncertain. The CDR3 covers 13 residues. The V end lost 4 bases, the J end lost 1 base, and 10 bases lay between the germline ends. Germline lookup yields CDR1 GTSNPN and CDR2 SVGIG (reference sequence). The CDR3 nucleotides are TGTGCCTGGATCGGCAGGTGGAACACTGAAGCTTTCTTT. Translating gives CAWIGRWNTEAFF.

This clonotype was recorded a few times. The V call is TRBV4-1, the J call TRBJ1-2; no clear D. Germline CDR1 and CDR2: MGHRA and YSYEKL. V dropped 1 base and J dropped 8 bases, with 14 bases sitting between them. The CDR3 loop spans 14 amino acids. The CDR3 spells CASSQVARREGYTF. The CDR3 DNA sequence: TGCGCCAGCAGCCAAGTGGCCCGGAGAGAAGGCTACACCTTC.

This clonotype was picked up a small number of times. The gene calls are TRBV11-2 and TRBJ1-1; D is undetermined. The CDR3 covers 16 residues. Germline values: CDR1 SGHAT, CDR2 FQNNGV. V lost 2 bases to trimming and J lost 10 bases, with 23 bases between them. CDR3 protein: CASSLTLGQSTLGAFF. The CDR3, as DNA: TGTGCCAGCAGCTTAACTTTAGGGCAGAGCACATTAGGAGCTTTCTTT.

Only a few counts were recorded for this clonotype. The rearrangement uses TRBV6-5 and TRBJ1-3; D perhaps matches TRBD1 (6 bases). CDR3 length equals 15 residues. V was pared by 6 bases and J by 3 bases, with 15 bases between. Germline CDR1 reads MNHEY; CDR2 reads SVGAGI. CDR3 nucleotide sequence: TGTGCCAGCAGCCCCGGTGGGGGCAGTGGAAACACCATATATTTT. It is translated as CASSPGGGSGNTIYF.

This chain connects TRBV20-1 to TRBJ2-7; possibly TRBD2 for D (7 bases). This CDR3 comprises 15 residues. Germline V lookup: CDR1 DFQATT, CDR2 SNEGSKA (reference sequence). V was cut by 0 bases and J by 2 bases, with 14 bases left in between. This chain's CDR3 is CSARDGKGGTYEQYF. Here the CDR3 DNA reads TGCAGTGCTAGAGATGGAAAGGGGGGGACCTACGAGCAGTACTTC.